The next 26 T cell receptor beta chains were all read from a single sample in a study of T cells of healthy individuals (dated by TCRdb to the late 2010s). Receptor amplification or capture employed 5' RACE. Sequenced on an Illumina MiSeq. TCRdb cleaned the public reads at Q25 with fastp, built clones with MiXCR and kept in-frame beta chains. Rows matching on CDR3 protein sequence are summarized as one entry with the most common DNA and genes. For this sample the table gives about 82,000 distinct CDR3 sequences, of which about 4.8% were detected only once. Of the sample, around 6.9% is held by the ten largest clones. Receptors were obtained from a female donor in good health.

This chain joins TRBV12-3 or TRBV12-4 and TRBJ2-1; D is ambiguous. There are 13 residues in the CDR3. V was trimmed by 3 bases and J by 8 bases, leaving 11 bases between them. The CDR3 spells CASSFQWWYEQFF. In DNA form, the CDR3 reads TGTGCCAGCAGTTTTCAGTGGTGGTATGAGCAGTTCTTC.

At least ten counts were recorded for this clonotype. The rearrangement uses TRBV7-2 and TRBJ1-2; no reliable D call. The CDR3 extends over 12 amino acids. Trimming stripped 8 bases from V and 5 bases from J, with 12 bases between. Germline assignment: CDR1 SGHTA and CDR2 FQGNSA. The CDR3 sequence: CASGDGFYGYTF. Here the CDR3 DNA reads TGTGCCAGCGGGGATGGGTTTTATGGCTACACCTTC.

This clonotype showed up many times. The chain employs TRBV20-1 and TRBJ2-3; TRBD1 might be the D (6 bases). Germline V gene sequence: CDR1 DFQATT, CDR2 SNEGSKA (reference sequence). The ends were cut back, 5 bases at V and 2 bases at J, with 20 bases in the middle. CDR3 size: 16 residues. This chain's CDR3 is CSAWSHLDSPTDTQYF. The CDR3 DNA reads TGCAGTGCTTGGAGCCACCTGGACAGTCCCACAGATACGCAGTATTTT.

The sample holds a few counts of this clonotype. This chain joins TRBV28 and TRBJ2-7; a weak D match, TRBD1 (6 bases). Germline V lookup: CDR1 MDHEN, CDR2 SYDVKM. This CDR3 is built from 14 residues. The ends were cut back, 6 bases at V and 1 base at J, with 13 bases in the middle. Here the CDR3 reads CASRTWQGSYEQYF. CDR3 DNA: TGTGCCAGCAGAACCTGGCAGGGGTCCTACGAGCAGTACTTC.

V gene TRBV5-4 combines with J gene TRBJ2-3; TRBD1 matches 11 bases. The CDR3 spans 17 residues. V shed 0 bases, J shed 5 bases, and the junction held 8 bases outside the gene matches. Germline-derived CDR1 and CDR2 are SGHNT and YYREEE (reference sequence). The CDR3: CASSLERTGGTGDTQYF. CDR3 bases: TGTGCCAGCAGCTTGGAGCGGACAGGGGGCACCGGAGATACGCAGTATTTT.

This clonotype appeared a few times. The chain joins TRBV14 to TRBJ2-6; D perhaps matches TRBD2 (6 bases). CDR1 and CDR2 from the germline V gene are SGHDN and FVKESK. V was shortened by 4 bases and J by 0 bases, with 16 bases between the two germline ends. CDR3 size: 18 residues. The CDR3 is CASSPRAGPYSGANVLTF. In DNA, the CDR3 is TGTGCCAGCAGCCCTCGTGCGGGGCCGTACTCTGGGGCCAACGTCCTGACTTTC.

This clonotype was picked up a small number of times. The J gene is TRBJ2-1, the V gene TRBV20-1, with D tentatively TRBD2 (5 bases). The CDR3 extends over 15 amino acids. Trimming took off 5 bases at V and 0 bases at J, with 14 bases between the two ends. Germline-derived CDR1 and CDR2 are DFQATT and SNEGSKA (reference sequence). The CDR3: CSAQRAESSYNEQFF. CDR3 in DNA: TGCAGTGCTCAACGAGCGGAGAGCTCCTACAATGAGCAGTTCTTC.

This clonotype was recorded many times. The genes are TRBV5-6 and TRBJ1-2; D is perhaps TRBD1 (5 bases). Per the germline V gene, CDR1 is SGHDT and CDR2 is YYEEEE. V lost 4 bases, J lost 2 bases, and 12 bases lay in between. The CDR3 length is 14 residues. The CDR3 sequence is CASSGQGRNYGYTF. The CDR3, as DNA: TGTGCCAGCAGCGGGCAGGGAAGAAACTATGGCTACACCTTC.

This clonotype has just a few counts. The chain combines TRBV30 with TRBJ2-1, with 7 bases matching TRBD2. CDR3 length: 13 residues. The junction had 0 bases not matched to a gene; V was cut back by 0 bases and J by 4 bases. In germline, CDR1 is GTSNPN, CDR2 SVGIG (reference sequence). CDR3 protein: CAWSVAGYNEQFF. CDR3 nucleotides: TGTGCCTGGAGTGTAGCGGGGTACAATGAGCAGTTCTTC.

This clonotype has a count of ten or more. The chain has TRBV6-2 or TRBV6-3 and TRBJ1-1; D ambiguous. CDR1 is MNHEY and CDR2 is SVGEGT in the germline V gene. CDR3 size: 16 residues. V was pared by 0 bases and J by 1 base, with 12 bases between. CDR3 sequence reads: CASSYSLRTKNTEAFF. DNA for the CDR3: TGTGCCAGCAGTTACTCCTTACGTACAAAGAACACTGAAGCTTTCTTT.

This clonotype was counted a few times. The chain joins TRBV28 to TRBJ2-4; D is perhaps TRBD1 or TRBD2 (5 bases each). There are 14 residues in the CDR3. V was trimmed by 7 bases and J by 8 bases, leaving 18 bases between them. CDR1 MDHEN and CDR2 SYDVKM come from the germline V gene. Written as DNA, the CDR3 is TGTGCCAGCATCCAAAGTCTGGGGACGGACATTCAGTACTTC. Translating gives CASIQSLGTDIQYF.

V usage is TRBV7-6 and J usage is TRBJ2-3; 8 nucleotides align to TRBD2. The ends lost 5 bases at V and 2 bases at J; junction bases unmatched: 9. The CDR3 extends over 16 amino acids. Germline loops: CDR1 SGHVS, CDR2 FNYEAQ. The CDR3: CASSRSGSSNTDTQYF. The CDR3 DNA sequence: TGTGCCAGCAGCCGGAGCGGGAGTTCGAACACAGATACGCAGTATTTT.

This clonotype appeared a few times. Here the CDR3 reads CASSVDSGEQFF. CDR3 nucleotides: TGTGCCAGCAGCGTAGACAGCGGAGAGCAGTTCTTC. This rearrangement joins TRBV9 to TRBJ2-1, with D possibly being TRBD2 (5 bases). Trimming stripped 0 bases from V and 10 bases from J, with 8 bases between. This CDR3 is built from 12 residues. Germline CDR1 SGDLS, CDR2 YYNGEE.

This chain links TRBV12-3 or TRBV12-4 with TRBJ1-2; TRBD1 aligns across 8 bases. V gave up 6 bases and J gave up 2 bases; unmatched junction bases: 5. This CDR3 spans 14 amino acids. The CDR3 reads CASSSRGLNYGYTF. In DNA, the CDR3 is TGTGCCAGCAGCTCCAGGGGGCTAAACTATGGCTACACCTTC.

This clonotype has a count of ten or more. The chain links TRBV3-1 to TRBJ2-3; D uncertain. V lost 1 base and J lost 2, with 13 bases in between. The germline V gene encodes CDR1 LGHDT and CDR2 YNNKEL (reference sequence). This CDR3 region has 16 residues. This CDR3 is CASSQVQGFFTDTQYF. The DNA of the CDR3 is TGTGCCAGCAGCCAAGTACAAGGGTTCTTCACAGATACGCAGTATTTT.

This clonotype was observed many times. V and J are TRBV4-3 and TRBJ2-1, with a weak D call TRBD2 (6 bases). The CDR3 spans 16 residues. The germline V gene encodes CDR1 LGHNA and CDR2 YSLEER. Trimming removed 0 bases at V and 4 bases at J, with 13 bases between. CDR3 DNA sequence: TGCGCCAGCAGCCAAGATCCCGGGAGCAATTACAATGAGCAGTTCTTC. Amino acid sequence: CASSQDPGSNYNEQFF.

This clonotype was counted between two and nine times. The chain joins TRBV15 to TRBJ1-5; TRBD1 is a possible D gene (5 bases). Between the trimmed V and J ends, which lost 5 bases and 7 bases, there was a span of 15 bases. Germline V lookup: CDR1 LNHNV, CDR2 YYDKDF (reference sequence). This CDR3 is 14 amino acids long. DNA of the CDR3: TGTGCCACCAGCGTCGGAGGGACTGGGCAGCCCCAGCATTTT. Amino acids: CATSVGGTGQPQHF.

This clonotype was counted only a few times. This rearrangement joins TRBV4-3 to TRBJ2-2; 10 nucleotides match TRBD2. V dropped 0 bases and J dropped 4; count of bases not matched to a gene: 8. The CDR3 consists of 18 residues. Germline lookup yields CDR1 LGHNA and CDR2 YSLEER. The chain's CDR3 is CASSQDRLAGVGTGELFF. CDR3 DNA sequence: TGCGCCAGCAGCCAAGATAGGCTAGCGGGAGTGGGCACCGGGGAGCTGTTTTTT.

This clonotype was counted a few times. The chain links TRBV29-1 to TRBJ2-1; 9 nucleotides align to TRBD2. This CDR3 contains 19 residues. Germline CDR1 and CDR2: SQVTM and ANQGSEA. With V trimmed by 5 bases and J by 7 bases, 24 bases remained unmatched. For the CDR3, the DNA is TGCAGCGTTCCCGTTGGGGTAGCGGGAGTAAGACGTCCGGGGAATGAGCAGTTCTTC. It yields the protein CSVPVGVAGVRRPGNEQFF.

This clonotype was found a few times. CDR3 DNA: TGTGCCAGCAACAACCCCCTAACAGGGGGCACAGATACGCAGTATTTT. Translation: CASNNPLTGGTDTQYF. V gene TRBV5-4 combines with J gene TRBJ2-3; 7 bases fit TRBD1. CDR1 is SGHNT, CDR2 YYREEE, per germline (reference sequence). V trimming: 6 bases; J trimming: 1 base; junction bases outside the gene matches: 11. The CDR3 contains 16 residues.

This clonotype was detected a few times. One junction end disagrees with the germline gene, perhaps due to a read error. The chain employs TRBV7-2 and TRBJ1-2, with D maybe TRBD1 (6 bases). CDR3 length: 16 amino acids. In germline, CDR1 is SGHTA, CDR2 FQGNSA. In DNA form, the CDR3 reads TGTGCCAGCAGCTTAGGAGGGGGAAGTTCTAATTATGGCTACACCTTC. This codes for CASSLGGGSSNYGYTF.

This clonotype was recorded many times. V is TRBV20-1 and J is TRBJ2-7, with 8 bases matching TRBD1. There are 12 residues in the CDR3. V lost 5 bases and J lost 2; bases outside the gene matches: 2. Germline CDR1 reads DFQATT; CDR2 reads SNEGSKA (reference sequence). The CDR3 nucleotides are TGCAGTGCTGACAGGGGTACCTACGAGCAGTACTTC. Encoded protein: CSADRGTYEQYF.

This clonotype has a count of ten or more. This chain connects TRBV27 to TRBJ2-7, with 9 bases matching TRBD1. This CDR3 is 13 amino acids long. The V gene end was trimmed by 6 bases and the J gene end by 4 bases; junction bases not matched to a gene: 4. Germline assignment: CDR1 MNHEY and CDR2 SMNVEV (reference sequence). Here the CDR3 reads CASRRQGGYEQYF. The CDR3 coding sequence is TGTGCCAGCAGACGACAGGGGGGTTACGAGCAGTACTTC.

The chain links TRBV5-5 to TRBJ1-1; TRBD1 might be the D (6 bases). The CDR3 runs 16 residues. V shed 0 bases and J shed 1 base, with 13 bases lying between them. The germline gives CDR1 SGHKS, CDR2 YYEKEE (reference sequence). CDR3 coding DNA: TGTGCCAGCAGCTTGGTTCCCGGACAGCCGAACACTGAAGCTTTCTTT. The encoded protein is CASSLVPGQPNTEAFF. The complete variable domain, with remaining parts taken from reference TRBV5-5 and TRBJ1-1, reads DAGVTQSPTHLIKTRGQQVTLRCSPISGHKSVSWYQQVLGQGPQFIFQYYEKEERGRGNFPDRFSARQFPNYSSELNVNALLLGDSALYLCASSLVPGQPNTEAFFGQGTRLTVV.

This rearrangement joins TRBV6-2 or TRBV6-3 to TRBJ2-1; D not certain. CDR3 size: 16 residues. Germline lookup yields CDR1 MNHEY and CDR2 SVGEGT. V lost 2 bases and J lost 0, with 11 bases in between. The CDR3 DNA sequence: TGTGCCAGCAGTTACCGCAGCTCCTACTCCTACAATGAGCAGTTCTTC. This sequence encodes CASSYRSSYSYNEQFF.

This clonotype was counted only a few times. The CDR3 nucleotides read TGTGCCAGCAGCTTAGCGGGGAGGGGTAATGGAAACACCATATATTTT. Amino acid sequence: CASSLAGRGNGNTIYF. The chain has TRBV7-2 and TRBJ1-3; tentative D call: TRBD1 (5 bases). Between the trimmed V and J ends, which lost 0 bases and 3 bases, there was a span of 12 bases. Germline V gene lookup returns CDR1 SGHTA and CDR2 FQGNSA. CDR3 size: 16 residues. Using reference TRBV7-2 and TRBJ1-3 for the parts outside the CDR3, the full variable domain is GAGVSQSPSNKVTEKGKDVELRCDPISGHTALYWYRQSLGQGLEFLIYFQGNSAPDKSGLPSDRFSAERTGGSVSTLTIQRTQQEDSAVYLCASSLAGRGNGNTIYFGEGSWLTVV.